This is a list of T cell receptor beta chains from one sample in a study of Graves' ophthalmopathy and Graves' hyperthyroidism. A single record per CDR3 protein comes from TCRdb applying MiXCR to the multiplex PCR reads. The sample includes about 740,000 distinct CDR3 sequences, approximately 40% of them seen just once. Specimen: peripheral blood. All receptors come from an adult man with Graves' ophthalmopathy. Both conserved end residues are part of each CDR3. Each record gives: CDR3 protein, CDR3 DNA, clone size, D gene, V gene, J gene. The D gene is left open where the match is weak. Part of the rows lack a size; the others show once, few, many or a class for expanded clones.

CDR3 protein: CASSSPGSHLNTEAFF
CDR3 DNA: TGTGCCAGCAGTTCTCCGGGGAGCCACTTGAACACTGAAGCTTTCTTT
clone size: -
D gene: -
V gene: TRBV6-6
J gene: TRBJ1-1

CDR3 protein: CASSIDAGSNYGYTF
CDR3 DNA: TGTGCCAGTAGTATAGATGCAGGGTCTAACTATGGCTACACCTTC
clone size: -
D gene: -
V gene: TRBV19
J gene: TRBJ1-2

CDR3 protein: CASSRWENTNTEAFF
CDR3 DNA: TGTGCCAGCAGCCGCTGGGAGAATACAAACACTGAAGCTTTCTTT
clone size: many
D gene: -
V gene: TRBV11-2
J gene: TRBJ1-1

CDR3 protein: CATSRGAGANVGTEAFF
CDR3 DNA: TGTGCCACCAGCAGGGGAGCGGGGGCTAACGTCGGCACTGAAGCTTTCTTT
clone size: -
D gene: -
V gene: TRBV15
J gene: TRBJ1-1

CDR3 protein: CSVVLASGGYEQYF
CDR3 DNA: TGCAGCGTTGTTCTTGCTAGCGGGGGCTACGAGCAGTACTTC
clone size: many
D gene: TRBD2
V gene: TRBV29-1
J gene: TRBJ2-7

CDR3 protein: CASSSPGQRYGYTF
CDR3 DNA: TGTGCCAGCAGCTCGCCGGGACAGCGATATGGCTACACCTTC
clone size: -
D gene: TRBD1
V gene: TRBV5-8
J gene: TRBJ1-2

CDR3 protein: CSAGQGIGYEQYF
CDR3 DNA: TGCAGCGCCGGACAGGGGATAGGCTACGAGCAGTACTTC
clone size: many
D gene: TRBD1
V gene: TRBV29-1
J gene: TRBJ2-7

CDR3 protein: CASSHQISRGNSPLHF
CDR3 DNA: TGCGCCAGCAGCCATCAGATAAGTAGGGGCAATTCACCCCTCCACTTT
clone size: -
D gene: -
V gene: TRBV7-9
J gene: TRBJ1-6

CDR3 protein: CASSYSGGQDEKLFF
CDR3 DNA: TGTGCCAGCAGTTACTCGGGGGGGCAGGATGAAAAACTGTTTTTT
clone size: -
D gene: -
V gene: TRBV10-3
J gene: TRBJ1-4

CDR3 protein: CASSAEDREYEQYF
CDR3 DNA: TGTGCCAGCAGCGCCGAAGACAGGGAGTACGAGCAGTACTTC
clone size: few
D gene: TRBD1
V gene: TRBV7-9
J gene: TRBJ2-7

CDR3 protein: CASSQDVSWTGELFF
CDR3 DNA: TGTGCCAGCAGCCAAGACGTCTCGTGGACCGGGGAGCTGTTTTTT
clone size: -
D gene: -
V gene: TRBV25-1
J gene: TRBJ2-2

CDR3 protein: CASSLLGGNSPLHF
CDR3 DNA: TGTGCCAGCAGCCTGCTTGGGGGGAATTCACCCCTCCACTTT
clone size: many
D gene: -
V gene: TRBV7-3
J gene: TRBJ1-6

CDR3 protein: CSALQGVGNQPQHF
CDR3 DNA: TGCAGTGCCCTCCAAGGGGTTGGCAATCAGCCCCAGCATTTT
clone size: -
D gene: -
V gene: TRBV20-1
J gene: TRBJ1-5

CDR3 protein: CASSSAPGHNYGYTF
CDR3 DNA: TGTGCCAGCAGCTCTGCTCCGGGACACAACTATGGCTACACCTTC
clone size: -
D gene: -
V gene: TRBV7-9
J gene: TRBJ1-2

CDR3 protein: CASRSTSGTYGYTF
CDR3 DNA: TGTGCCAGCAGATCGACTAGCGGGACCTATGGCTACACCTTC
clone size: -
D gene: -
V gene: TRBV11-2
J gene: TRBJ1-2

CDR3 protein: CSGGDFQETQYF
CDR3 DNA: TGCAGTGGGGGGGACTTCCAAGAGACCCAGTACTTC
clone size: -
D gene: -
V gene: TRBV20-1
J gene: TRBJ2-5

CDR3 protein: CASSLGLRDAEAFF
CDR3 DNA: TGTGCCAGCAGCCTGGGGTTGAGGGACGCTGAAGCTTTCTTT
clone size: few
D gene: -
V gene: TRBV6-6
J gene: TRBJ1-1

CDR3 protein: CASSPSASNEKLFF
CDR3 DNA: TGCGCCAGCAGCCCGTCCGCCTCCAATGAAAAACTGTTTTTT
clone size: -
D gene: -
V gene: TRBV4-1
J gene: TRBJ1-4

CDR3 protein: CASSHSGYQPQHF
CDR3 DNA: TGCGCCAGCAGCCACTCAGGGTATCAGCCCCAGCATTTT
clone size: -
D gene: -
V gene: TRBV4-1
J gene: TRBJ1-5

CDR3 protein: CATSRDSNMGGFIYEQYF
CDR3 DNA: TGTGCCACCAGCAGAGATAGTAACATGGGGGGCTTCATCTACGAGCAGTACTTC
clone size: many
D gene: -
V gene: TRBV15
J gene: TRBJ2-7

CDR3 protein: CATSRRTDTQYF
CDR3 DNA: TGTGCCACCAGCAGACGGACAGATACGCAGTATTTT
clone size: -
D gene: -
V gene: TRBV15
J gene: TRBJ2-3

CDR3 protein: CASSEVWGSYEQYF
CDR3 DNA: TGTGCCAGCAGTGAAGTTTGGGGATCCTACGAGCAGTACTTC
clone size: -
D gene: -
V gene: TRBV10-3
J gene: TRBJ2-7

CDR3 protein: CASSLDEGGDYGYTF
CDR3 DNA: TGTGCCAGCAGCTTAGATGAGGGAGGGGACTATGGCTACACCTTC
clone size: -
D gene: -
V gene: TRBV7-9
J gene: TRBJ1-2

CDR3 protein: CASSQDWGLPYEQYF
CDR3 DNA: TGCGCCAGCAGCCAAGATTGGGGGCTGCCCTACGAGCAGTACTTC
clone size: -
D gene: -
V gene: TRBV11-2
J gene: TRBJ2-7